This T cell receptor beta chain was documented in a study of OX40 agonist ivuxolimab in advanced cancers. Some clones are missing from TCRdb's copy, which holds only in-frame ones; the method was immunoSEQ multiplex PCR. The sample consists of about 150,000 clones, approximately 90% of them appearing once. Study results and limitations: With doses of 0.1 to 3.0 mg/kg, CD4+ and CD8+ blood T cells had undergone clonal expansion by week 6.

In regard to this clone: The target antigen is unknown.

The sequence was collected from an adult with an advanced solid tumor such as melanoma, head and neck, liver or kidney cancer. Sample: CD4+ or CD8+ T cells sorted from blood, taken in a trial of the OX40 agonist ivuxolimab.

This CDR3 reads CASSLEAGAPNYGYTF. CDR3 DNA: TGTGCCAGCAGCTTGGAAGCAGGGGCGCCGAACTATGGCTACACCTTC. The V and J genes are TRBV7-6 and TRBJ1-2, with D possibly matching TRBD1 (6 bases). V lost 3 bases and J lost 2, with 16 bases in between. The CDR3 spans 16 residues. Germline V gene data show CDR1 as SGHVS and CDR2 as FNYEAQ.